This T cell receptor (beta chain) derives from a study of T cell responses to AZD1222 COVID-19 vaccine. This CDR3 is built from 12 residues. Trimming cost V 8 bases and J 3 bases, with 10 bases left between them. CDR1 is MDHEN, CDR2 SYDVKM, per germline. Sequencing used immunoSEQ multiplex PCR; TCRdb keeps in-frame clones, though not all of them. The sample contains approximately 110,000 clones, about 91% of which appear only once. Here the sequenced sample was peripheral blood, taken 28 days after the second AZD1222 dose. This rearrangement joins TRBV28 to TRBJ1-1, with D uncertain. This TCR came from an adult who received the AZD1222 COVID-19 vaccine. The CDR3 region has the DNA TGTGCCAGCCTAAGAGATTACACTGAAGCTTTCTTT. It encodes CASLRDYTEAFF.